This record concerns one T cell receptor (beta chain) sequence. The CDR3 loop spans 18 amino acids. The ends lost 6 bases at V and 4 bases at J; junction bases unmatched: 15. The V gene's germline CDR1 is KGHDR and CDR2 SFDVKD. These data come from a study of blood T cell repertoires in COVID-19. Study context: COVID-19 samples from acute and convalescent phases originated in the United States, Italy and Spain.

The data were produced by immunoSEQ multiplex PCR, yet TCRdb's version contains in-frame clones alone and is incomplete. In the table there are around 150,000 clones, about 74% of which are singletons. The receptor was derived from a man between 50 and 59 years old with acute or convalescent COVID-19. V usage is TRBV24-1 and J usage is TRBJ2-5; 11 bases are a match to TRBD2. Specimen: peripheral blood. Here the CDR3 reads CATSLPTSPSGGRETQYF. CDR3 sequence (DNA): TGTGCCACCAGTCTTCCCACCTCCCCTAGCGGGGGGAGAGAGACCCAGTACTTC.